Sequencing of this T cell receptor beta chain was carried out in a study of OX40 agonist ivuxolimab in advanced cancers. Study information: Averaging 60 years in age, with a range of about 23 to 79, the cohort was approximately 87% male. Study-level findings and limits: Expanded clones were, on average, more numerous among CD8+ T cells than CD4+.

Samples were taken at baseline and on day 1 of cycles 4 and 7. This clone has a handful of counts. As yet, its antigen is unknown. V shed 3 bases and J 8 bases; nucleotides not matched to a gene: 16. Germline CDR1 MDHEN, CDR2 SYDVKM. The CDR3 has 18 amino acids. The table came from immunoSEQ multiplex PCR; TCRdb's copy has only in-frame clones and leaves some out. The sample contains thousands of clones, under 90% of which appear only once. The source of this sequence is an adult with an advanced solid tumor such as melanoma, head and neck, liver or kidney cancer. The sample was CD4+ or CD8+ T cells sorted from blood, taken in a trial of the OX40 agonist ivuxolimab. The chain employs TRBV28 and TRBJ2-1; 10 nucleotides line up with TRBD1. The CDR3 reads CASSFGPGTGVQSDEQFF. CDR3 in DNA: TGTGCCAGCAGTTTCGGACCCGGGACAGGGGTTCAAAGTGATGAGCAGTTCTTC. Supplemented by reference TRBV28 and TRBJ2-1, the full variable domain reads DVKVTQSSRYLVKRTGEKVFLECVQDMDHENMFWYRQDPGLGLRLIYFSYDVKMKEKGDIPEGYSVSREKKERFSLILESASTNQTSMYLCASSFGPGTGVQSDEQFFGPGTRLTVL.